This TCR beta chain was retrieved from a study of early T cells in non-severe SARS-CoV-2 infection (dated by TCRdb to about 2021). Study-level background: Because TCR sequencing relied on bulk RNA taken from unsorted whole blood, pairing of alpha and beta chains was not possible. The paper's findings and limits, for the study overall: VDJdb matching was skewed toward anti-spike CD8 responses and likely underestimated virus-specific expansions by missing private and CD4 specificities.

Libraries were prepared through 5' RACE. The sample was run on a NextSeq 500. In the TCR library protocol, unique molecular identifiers were attached to individual cDNA molecules to correct for PCR bias and sequencing error. Both TCR alpha and beta chains were sequenced, and tight co-correlation was observed between alpha and beta sequence abundances in each sample. The authors' analysis ran thus. Decombinator V4 was used to annotate the V gene, J gene and CDR3 of the TCR sequences. TCRs were defined as expanded if a significant change between any two time points was detected under a Poisson model with p below 0.0001. TCR abundances were normalised to the total number of TCRs sequenced in each sample and reported as counts per million. TRAV1-2 paired with TRAJ12, TRAJ20 or TRAJ33 defined MAIT TCRs, while TRAV10 paired with TRAJ18 defined iNKT TCRs. VDJdb, accessed 1 November 2021, was searched for CMV, EBV and SARS-CoV-2 annotated TCRs, excluding TCRs annotated for multiple antigens. Using fastp at Q25 and MiXCR, TCRdb reprocessed the public reads and kept productive beta chains. Rows matching on CDR3 protein sequence are summarized as one entry with the most common DNA and genes. These V and J calls are TCRdb output, not the study's own analysis. This sample has 79,000 or so distinct CDR3 sequences in its table, and roughly 13% of those were observed once. The top ten clones comprise around 1.2% of the sample.

Trimming removed 0 bases from V and 2 bases from J, leaving 12 bases between the germline ends. Measured from the cysteine to the phenylalanine, the CDR3 is 16 residues long. CDR3 DNA only is kept here, 48 bases in frame from base 1. Per the germline V gene, KGHDR is the CDR1 and SFDVKD is the CDR2. As for this clonotype: Its antigen has not been determined. No much larger clone is present one base from it, and per-base qualities are unavailable.

This was a case-control study nested in a cohort of healthcare workers in London, UK, who had nasopharyngeal swab PCR tests and blood samples taken every week. Healthcare workers were enrolled in the week of the UK lockdown, from 23 to 31 March 2020, and were followed every week for up to roughly 15 weeks. The sequenced material came from whole blood. This sequence was found in an adult who was a healthcare worker with PCR-confirmed SARS-CoV-2 infection or an uninfected control (not recorded which). The chain was built from TRBV24-1 and TRBJ2-5, with a tentative D gene TRBD2 over 5 matching bases. The DNA sequence is as follows: TGTGCCACCAGTGATTTGGACGGGGTTGGTCAAGAGACCCAGTACTTC. The translation is CATSDLDGVGQETQYF.